The rows below give T cell receptor beta chains drawn from one sample of a study of cytomegalovirus exposure and HLA in healthy donors. Assay used: immunoSEQ multiplex PCR; TCRdb lists only in-frame clones, some missing. This sample contains around 26,000 clones. The sample was PBMCs. The receptors derive from a male donor in good health and CMV-seropositive. Both conserved end residues are trimmed from each CDR3.

TRBV29-1	TRBJ2-1	SVDASGRAYNEQF
TRBV28	TRBJ2-3	ASSLAGTGTDTQY
TRBV5-5	TRBJ1-5	ASSLAPNQPQH
TRBV30	TRBJ1-3	AWRFYSGNTIY
TRBV30	TRBJ1-2	ASPTGGGKYGYT
TRBV4-1	TRBJ2-1	ASSPEPGQGIHEQF
TRBV14	TRBJ1-1	ASSLDPGGTEAF
TRBV7-9	TRBJ2-1	ASSSTGGDYNEQF
TRBV7-9	TRBJ1-5	ASTWGGAHQPQH
TRBV5-1	TRBJ1-1	ASSQGLVRTEAF
TRBV2	TRBJ1-5	ASTMYRSYSNQPQH
TRBV30	TRBJ1-5	AFPGTGFNQPQH
TRBV25-1	TRBJ2-7	ASSRDRDVYEQY
TRBV9	TRBJ2-1	ASSGGDEQF
TRBV30	TRBJ2-3	AWSPNTDTQY
TRBV30	TRBJ2-4	AWSGGVGNIQY
TRBV9	TRBJ2-5	ASSAGRIAETQY
TRBV29-1	TRBJ1-1	SVEEVGTEDF
TRBV5-1	TRBJ1-1	ASSSQELSEAF
TRBV29-1	TRBJ1-4	SVSYRGQGEKLF
TRBV6-5	TRBJ1-5	ASSADRDQPQH
TRBV28	TRBJ1-1	ASTIRGGNTEAF
TRBV30	TRBJ1-1	AFRRDRNTEAF
TRBV7-3	TRBJ1-6	ASSRGDDSPLH
TRBV11-2	TRBJ1-5	ASSRGGQGGQPQH
TRBV25-1	TRBJ1-4	ASSGRADRGGSGEKLF
TRBV9	TRBJ2-7	ASSPGDFSSEQY